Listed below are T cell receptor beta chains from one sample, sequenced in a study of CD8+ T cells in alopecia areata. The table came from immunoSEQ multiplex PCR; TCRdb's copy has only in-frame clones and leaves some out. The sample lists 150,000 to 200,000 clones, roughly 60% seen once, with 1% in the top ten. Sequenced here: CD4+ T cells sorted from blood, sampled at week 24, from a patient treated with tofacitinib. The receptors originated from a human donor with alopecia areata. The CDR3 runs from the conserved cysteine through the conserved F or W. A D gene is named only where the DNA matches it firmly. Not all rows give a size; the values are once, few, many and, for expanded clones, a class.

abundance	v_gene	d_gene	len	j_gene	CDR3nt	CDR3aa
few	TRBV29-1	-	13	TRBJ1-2	TGCAGCGTTGTAGGGGTCCTCTCCTATGGCTACACCTTC	CSVVGVLSYGYTF
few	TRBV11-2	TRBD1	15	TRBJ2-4	TGTGCCAGCAGCTTATACAAGGACAGGGGGCACATTCAGTACTTC	CASSLYKDRGHIQYF
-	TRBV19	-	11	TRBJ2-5	TGTGCCAGTAGCGGGTCGAAGACCCAGTACTTC	CASSGSKTQYF
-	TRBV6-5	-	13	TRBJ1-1	TGTGCCAGCAGTTTCGCGGGGGCATCTGAAGCTTTCTTT	CASSFAGASEAFF
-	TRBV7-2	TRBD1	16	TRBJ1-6	TGTGCCAGCAGCGCGGACAGGGTCCATTATAATTCACCCCTCCACTTT	CASSADRVHYNSPLHF
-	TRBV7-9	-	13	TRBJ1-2	TGTGCCAGCAGGGTCGACCTTTCGGGAGGCTACACCTTC	CASRVDLSGGYTF
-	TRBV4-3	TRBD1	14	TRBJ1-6	TGCGCCAGCAGTCCCGACAGGGCTAATTCACCCCTCCACTTT	CASSPDRANSPLHF
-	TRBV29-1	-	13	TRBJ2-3	TGCAGCGTTGAGGGACAAAACACAGATACGCAGTATTTT	CSVEGQNTDTQYF
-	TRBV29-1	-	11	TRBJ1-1	TGCAGCGTTGGAATGAACACTGAAGCTTTCTTT	CSVGMNTEAFF
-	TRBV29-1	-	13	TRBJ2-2	TGCAGCATTCTTTGGGTGAACACCGGGGAGCTGTTTTTT	CSILWVNTGELFF
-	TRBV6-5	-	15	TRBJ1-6	TGTGCCAGCAGTCGGAAGACAGGCGCCGTCGTCCCCCTCCACTTT	CASSRKTGAVVPLHF
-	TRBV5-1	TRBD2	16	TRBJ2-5	TGCGCCAGCAGCTCGAGACTAGCGGGGGCCGGGGAGACCCAGTACTTC	CASSSRLAGAGETQYF
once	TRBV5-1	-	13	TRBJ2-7	TGCGCCAGCAGCGATCTTTCAGGGAGCGAGCAGTACTTC	CASSDLSGSEQYF
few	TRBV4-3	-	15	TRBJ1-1	TGCGCCAGCAGCCAAGATCATGGGGGTAGCACTGAAGCTTTCTTT	CASSQDHGGSTEAFF
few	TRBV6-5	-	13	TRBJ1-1	TGTGCCAGCAGTTCAACAGTGAACACTGAAGCTTTCTTT	CASSSTVNTEAFF
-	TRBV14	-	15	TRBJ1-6	TGTGCCAGCAGCCAAGACGGGATCTATAATTCACCCCTCCACTTT	CASSQDGIYNSPLHF
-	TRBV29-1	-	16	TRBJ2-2	TGCAGCGTTGAAGTAGGAGGCAGGTTAAACACCGGGGAGCTGTTTTTT	CSVEVGGRLNTGELFF
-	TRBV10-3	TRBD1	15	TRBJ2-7	TGTGCCATCAGTGAGACAGGGGACCCCCTGTACGAGCAGTACTTC	CAISETGDPLYEQYF
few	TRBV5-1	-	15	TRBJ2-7	TGCGCCAGCAGCCCCGAGGGGATAGCGGTCTACGAGCAGTACTTC	CASSPEGIAVYEQYF
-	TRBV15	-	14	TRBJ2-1	TGTGCCACCAGCAGCCCCGCAGGGCACAATGAGCAGTTCTTC	CATSSPAGHNEQFF
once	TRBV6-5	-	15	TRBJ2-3	TGTGCCAGCAGCCTTAGGTCGGGAGGCACAGATACGCAGTATTTT	CASSLRSGGTDTQYF
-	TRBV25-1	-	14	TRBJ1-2	TGTGCCAGCAGTGAACGATCAGGGTACTATGGCTACACCTTC	CASSERSGYYGYTF
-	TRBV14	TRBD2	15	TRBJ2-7	TGTGCCAGCAGCCGTATTGGGGGGGAACTATACGAGCAGTACTTC	CASSRIGGELYEQYF
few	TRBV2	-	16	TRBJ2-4	TGTGCCGGGTCCGGGACATTGCGGACCCTAAAGGACATTCAGTACTTC	CAGSGTLRTLKDIQYF
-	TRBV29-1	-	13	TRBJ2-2	TGCAGCGTTGGACAGCCAGTCACCGGGGAGCTGTTTTTT	CSVGQPVTGELFF
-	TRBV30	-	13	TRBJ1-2	TGTGCCTGGAGCTGGGCTGGGGGTGAAGGCTACACCTTC	CAWSWAGGEGYTF
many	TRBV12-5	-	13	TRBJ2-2	TGTGCTAGTGCCCTTGACAATACCGGGGAGCTGTTTTTT	CASALDNTGELFF
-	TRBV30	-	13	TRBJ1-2	TGTGCCTGGAGTCCGGGAACCCGGTATGGCTACACCTTC	CAWSPGTRYGYTF
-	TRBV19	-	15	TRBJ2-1	TGTGCCAGTAGTATCTTAGCGGACGGCAGTCATGAGCAGTTCTTC	CASSILADGSHEQFF
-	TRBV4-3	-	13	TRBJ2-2	TGCGCCAGCAGCCAAGACCCAACCGGGGAGCTGTTTTTT	CASSQDPTGELFF
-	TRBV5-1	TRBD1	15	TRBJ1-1	TGCGCCAGCAGCTTGCAGGGGGGAAGGAACACTGAAGCTTTCTTT	CASSLQGGRNTEAFF
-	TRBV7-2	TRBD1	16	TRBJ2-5	TGTGCCAGCAGCCTATGGACAGGGGGAAACCAAGAGACCCAGTACTTC	CASSLWTGGNQETQYF
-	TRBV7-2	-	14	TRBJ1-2	TGTGCCAGCAGCTTAGAGGAGGGCCCCTATGGCTACACCTTC	CASSLEEGPYGYTF
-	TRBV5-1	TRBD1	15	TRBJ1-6	TGCGCCAGCAGCTCCTCGGGACAGAATAATTCACCCCTCCACTTT	CASSSSGQNNSPLHF
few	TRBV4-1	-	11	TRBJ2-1	TGCGCCAGCAGCCGGCGTAATGAGCAGTTCTTC	CASSRRNEQFF
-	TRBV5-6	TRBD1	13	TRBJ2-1	TGTGCCAGCAGCTTGACCCGGACAGGGGTCGAGTTCTTC	CASSLTRTGVEFF
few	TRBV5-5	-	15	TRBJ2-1	TGTGCCAGCAGCTTGGACGCCCTTCCTTACAATGAGCAGTTCTTC	CASSLDALPYNEQFF
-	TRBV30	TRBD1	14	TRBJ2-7	TGTGCCTGGAGTGTACCCTTCGACAGGGACGAGCAGTACTTC	CAWSVPFDRDEQYF
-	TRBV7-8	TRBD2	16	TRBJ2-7	TGTGCCAGCAGTCCGACTGGACTAGCGGGGGAGAACGAGCAGTACTTC	CASSPTGLAGENEQYF
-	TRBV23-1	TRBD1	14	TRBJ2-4	TGCGCCAGCAGTCTAGGTGGACAGGGGAACATTCAGTACTTC	CASSLGGQGNIQYF
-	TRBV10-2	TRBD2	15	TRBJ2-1	TGCGCCAGCAGTCCGACTAGCGGGGGGATCAATGAGCAGTTCTTC	CASSPTSGGINEQFF
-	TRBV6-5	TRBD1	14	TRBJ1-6	TGTGCCAGCAGTCAACAGGGGGCCAATTCACCCCTCCACTTT	CASSQQGANSPLHF
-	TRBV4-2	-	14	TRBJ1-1	TGTGCCAGCAGCCAAGATGGCAGGAACACTGAAGCTTTCTTT	CASSQDGRNTEAFF
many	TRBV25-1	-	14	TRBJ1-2	TGTGCCAGCAGTGATGGACGGGCGGACTATGGCTACACCTTC	CASSDGRADYGYTF
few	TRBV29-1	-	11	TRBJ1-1	TGCAGCGGGGGTCGGTACACTGAAGCTTTCTTT	CSGGRYTEAFF
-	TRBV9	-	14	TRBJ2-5	TGTGCCAGCAGCCTCGACAGGAGACAAGAGACCCAGTACTTC	CASSLDRRQETQYF
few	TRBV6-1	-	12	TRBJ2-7	TGTGCCAGACGGGACGGAATCTACGAGCAGTACTTC	CARRDGIYEQYF